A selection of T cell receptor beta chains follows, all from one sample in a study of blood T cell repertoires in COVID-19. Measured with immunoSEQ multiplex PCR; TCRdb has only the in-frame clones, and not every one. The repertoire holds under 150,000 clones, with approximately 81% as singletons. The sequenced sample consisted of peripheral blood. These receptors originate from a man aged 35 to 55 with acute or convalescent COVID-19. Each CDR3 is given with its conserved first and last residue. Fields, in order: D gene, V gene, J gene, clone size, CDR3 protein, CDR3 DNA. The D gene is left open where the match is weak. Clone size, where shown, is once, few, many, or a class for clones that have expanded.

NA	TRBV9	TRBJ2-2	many	CASSARLTTGELFF	TGTGCCAGCAGCGCGAGACTAACCACCGGGGAGCTGTTTTTT
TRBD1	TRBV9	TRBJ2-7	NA	CASSVGTGSHEQYF	TGTGCCAGCAGCGTGGGGACAGGGTCCCACGAGCAGTACTTC
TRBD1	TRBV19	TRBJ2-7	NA	CASSIALLGQGSYEQYF	TGTGCCAGTAGTATTGCCCTTCTCGGACAGGGGTCCTACGAGCAGTACTTC
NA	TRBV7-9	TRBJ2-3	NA	CASSLAQGDTQYF	TGTGCCAGCAGCTTAGCGCAGGGAGATACGCAGTATTTT
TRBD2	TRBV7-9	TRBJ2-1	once	CASSLAPTSGGEQFF	TGTGCCAGCAGCTTAGCGCCGACTAGCGGGGGTGAGCAGTTCTTC
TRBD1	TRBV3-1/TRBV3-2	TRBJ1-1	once	CASSQAPDRGTPSEAFF	TGTGCCAGCAGCCAAGCCCCGGACAGGGGGACGCCCTCTGAAGCTTTCTTT
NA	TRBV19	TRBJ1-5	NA	CASRWGGTQPQHF	TGTGCCAGTAGATGGGGGGGGACTCAGCCCCAGCATTTT
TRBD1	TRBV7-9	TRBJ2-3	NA	CASSGTGGRIADTQYF	TGTGCCAGCAGCGGGACAGGGGGCCGAATCGCAGATACGCAGTATTTT
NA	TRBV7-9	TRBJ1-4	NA	CASSVGTIGRDEKLFF	TGTGCCAGCAGCGTAGGGACAATCGGACGGGATGAAAAACTGTTTTTT
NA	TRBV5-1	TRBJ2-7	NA	CASSLVPGAYEQYF	TGCGCCAGCAGCTTGGTTCCAGGGGCCTACGAGCAGTACTTC
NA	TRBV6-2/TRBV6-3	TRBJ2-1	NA	CASSPVTDLSNEQFF	TGTGCCAGCAGCCCAGTTACCGACTTGAGTAATGAGCAGTTCTTC
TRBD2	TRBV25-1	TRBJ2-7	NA	CASRERGDYEQYF	TGTGCCAGCAGGGAGCGGGGGGACTACGAGCAGTACTTC
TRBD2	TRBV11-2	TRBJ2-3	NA	CASSSGLAPHTQYF	TGTGCCAGCAGCTCCGGACTAGCCCCGCATACGCAGTATTTT
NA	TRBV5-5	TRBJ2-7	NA	CASSPPRQSSYEQYF	TGTGCCAGCAGCCCACCAAGACAGAGCTCCTACGAGCAGTACTTC
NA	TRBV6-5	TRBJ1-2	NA	CASISGVGYGYTF	TGTGCCAGCATCTCGGGGGTAGGGTATGGCTACACCTTC
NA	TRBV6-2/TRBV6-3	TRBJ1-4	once	CASSYSLQGNEKLFF	TGTGCCAGCAGTTACTCGTTGCAGGGAAATGAAAAACTGTTTTTT
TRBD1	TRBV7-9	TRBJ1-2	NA	CASSSIPGQASYGYTF	TGTGCCAGCAGCTCAATACCGGGACAGGCTTCCTATGGCTACACCTTC
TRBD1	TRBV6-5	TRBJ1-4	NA	CASSYWTGGNEKLFF	TGTGCCAGCAGTTACTGGACAGGCGGGAATGAAAAACTGTTTTTT
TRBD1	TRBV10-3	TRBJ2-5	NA	CAIRGQGEETQYF	TGTGCCATCAGGGGACAGGGGGAAGAGACCCAGTACTTC
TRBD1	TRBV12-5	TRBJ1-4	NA	CASGLDRGPDNEKLFF	TGTGCTAGTGGTCTAGACAGGGGACCGGATAATGAAAAACTGTTTTTT
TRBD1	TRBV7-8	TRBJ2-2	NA	CASSFWTGETGELFF	TGTGCCAGCAGCTTTTGGACAGGGGAAACCGGGGAGCTGTTTTTT
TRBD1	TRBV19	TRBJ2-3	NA	CASRDRGTDTQYF	TGTGCCAGTAGGGACAGGGGTACAGATACGCAGTATTTT
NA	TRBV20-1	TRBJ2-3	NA	CTGGLDDTQYF	TGCACAGGAGGCCTAGATGATACGCAGTATTTT
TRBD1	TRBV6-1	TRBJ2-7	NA	CASSEGRSRGPSEQYF	TGTGCCAGCAGTGAAGGACGGTCTAGGGGGCCTAGCGAGCAGTACTTC
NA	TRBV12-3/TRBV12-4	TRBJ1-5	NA	CASSLNGPRAQHF	TGTGCCAGCAGTCTAAATGGGCCCAGGGCCCAGCATTTT
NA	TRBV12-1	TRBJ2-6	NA	CASRDRESTGANVLTF	TGTGCCAGCCGCGACAGGGAGTCCACTGGGGCCAACGTCCTGACTTTC
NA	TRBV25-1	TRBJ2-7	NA	CAIGQSHEQYF	TGTGCTATCGGACAGTCCCACGAGCAGTACTTC
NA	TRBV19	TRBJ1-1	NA	CASSPAGLPKTQF	TGTGCCAGTAGTCCGGCGGGCCTCCCGAAAACCCAGTTT
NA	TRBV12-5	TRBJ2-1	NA	CASGSGLLPYNEQFF	TGTGCTAGTGGCTCGGGACTGCTACCCTACAATGAGCAGTTCTTC
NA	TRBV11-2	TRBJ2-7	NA	CASSPIARGKTSYEQYF	TGTGCCAGCAGCCCTATAGCGAGGGGGAAGACCTCCTACGAGCAGTACTTC
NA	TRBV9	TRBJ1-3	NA	CASSVDRGSGNTIYF	TGTGCCAGCAGCGTAGACCGAGGTTCTGGAAACACCATATATTTT